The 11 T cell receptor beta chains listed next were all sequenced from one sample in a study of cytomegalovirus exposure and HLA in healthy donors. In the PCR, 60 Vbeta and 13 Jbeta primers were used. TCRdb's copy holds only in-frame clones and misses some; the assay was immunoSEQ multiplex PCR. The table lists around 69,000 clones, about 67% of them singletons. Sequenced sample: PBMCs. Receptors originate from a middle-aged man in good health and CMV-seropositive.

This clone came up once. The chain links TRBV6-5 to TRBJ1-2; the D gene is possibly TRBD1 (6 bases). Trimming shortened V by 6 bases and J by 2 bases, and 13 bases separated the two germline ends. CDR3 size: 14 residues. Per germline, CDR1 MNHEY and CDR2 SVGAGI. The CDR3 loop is CASSYAQGNYGYTF. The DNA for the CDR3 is TGTGCCAGCAGCTACGCGCAGGGGAACTATGGCTACACCTTC.

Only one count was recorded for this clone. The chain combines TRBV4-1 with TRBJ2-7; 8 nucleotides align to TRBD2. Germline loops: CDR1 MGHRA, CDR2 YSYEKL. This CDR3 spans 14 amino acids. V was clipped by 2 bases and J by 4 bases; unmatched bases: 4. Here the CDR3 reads CASSQNSGSYEQYF. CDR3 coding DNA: TGCGCCAGCAGCCAAAACAGCGGGAGTTACGAGCAGTACTTC.

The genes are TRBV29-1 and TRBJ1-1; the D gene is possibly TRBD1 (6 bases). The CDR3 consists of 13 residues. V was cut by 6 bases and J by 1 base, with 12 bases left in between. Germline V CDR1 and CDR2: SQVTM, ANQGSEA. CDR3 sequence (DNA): TGCAGCGTCCGCCTGACAGGGAACACTGAAGCTTTCTTT. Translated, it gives CSVRLTGNTEAFF.

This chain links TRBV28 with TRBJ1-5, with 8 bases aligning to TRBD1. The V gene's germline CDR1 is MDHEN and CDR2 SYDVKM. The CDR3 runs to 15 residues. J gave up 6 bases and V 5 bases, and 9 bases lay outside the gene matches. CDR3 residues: CASSLGQGYRQPQHF. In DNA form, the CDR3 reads TGTGCCAGCAGTCTAGGACAGGGCTATCGTCAGCCCCAGCATTTT.

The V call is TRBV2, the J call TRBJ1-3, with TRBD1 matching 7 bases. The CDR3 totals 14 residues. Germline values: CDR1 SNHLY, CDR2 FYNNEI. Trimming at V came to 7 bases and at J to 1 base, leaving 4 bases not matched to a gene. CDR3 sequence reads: CASTPQGSGNTIYF. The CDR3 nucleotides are TGTGCCAGCACTCCACAGGGGTCTGGAAACACCATATATTTT.

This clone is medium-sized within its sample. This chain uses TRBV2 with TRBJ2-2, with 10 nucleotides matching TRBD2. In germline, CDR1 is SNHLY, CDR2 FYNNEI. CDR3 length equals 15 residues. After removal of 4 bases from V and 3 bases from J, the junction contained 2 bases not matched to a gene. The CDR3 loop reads CASSGLAGDTGELFF. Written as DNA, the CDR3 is TGTGCCAGCAGTGGGCTAGCGGGGGACACCGGGGAGCTGTTTTTT.

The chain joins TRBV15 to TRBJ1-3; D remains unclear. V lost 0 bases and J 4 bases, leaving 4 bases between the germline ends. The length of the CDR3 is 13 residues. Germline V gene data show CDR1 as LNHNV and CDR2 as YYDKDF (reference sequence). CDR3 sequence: CATSREQGNTIYF. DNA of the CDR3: TGTGCCACCAGCAGAGAACAGGGAAACACCATATATTTT.

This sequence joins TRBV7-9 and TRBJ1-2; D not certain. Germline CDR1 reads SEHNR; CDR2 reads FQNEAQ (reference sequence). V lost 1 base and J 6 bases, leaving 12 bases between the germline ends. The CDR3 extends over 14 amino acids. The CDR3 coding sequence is TGTGCCAGCAGCTTAGGCGGGAGGGTTGATGGCTACACCTTC. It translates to CASSLGGRVDGYTF.

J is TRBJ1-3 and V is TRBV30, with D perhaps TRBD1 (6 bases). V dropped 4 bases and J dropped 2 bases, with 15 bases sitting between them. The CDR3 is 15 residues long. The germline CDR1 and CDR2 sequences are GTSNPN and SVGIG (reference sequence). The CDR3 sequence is CAWIGLGAAGNTIYF. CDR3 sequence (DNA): TGTGCCTGGATAGGTTTGGGGGCCGCTGGAAACACCATATATTTT.

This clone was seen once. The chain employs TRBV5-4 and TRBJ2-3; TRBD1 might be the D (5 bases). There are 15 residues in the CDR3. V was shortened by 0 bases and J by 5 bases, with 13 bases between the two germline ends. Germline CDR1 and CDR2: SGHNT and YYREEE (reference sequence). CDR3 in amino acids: CASSLGGLSQDTQYF. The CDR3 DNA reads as TGTGCCAGCAGCTTGGGGGGCCTCTCGCAAGATACGCAGTATTTT.

The CDR3 nucleotides are TGCGCCAGCAGCTTGTGGGAGCTTGGGGAGCTGTTTTTT. Translated: CASSLWELGELFF. The rearrangement links TRBV5-1 to TRBJ2-2, with D possibly matching TRBD2 (5 bases). The CDR3 is 13 residues long. The V end lost 1 base, the J end lost 8 bases, and 9 bases lay between the germline ends. In germline, CDR1 is SGHRS, CDR2 YFSETQ.